This T cell receptor (beta chain) was sequenced for a study of control samples from healthy donors and cancer patients (TCRdb year 2020). The trim is 2 bases for V and 4 bases for J, with a gap of 11 bases between the germline ends. CDR1 MRHNA and CDR2 SNTAGT were looked up in the germline V gene. Including the terminal cysteine and phenylalanine, the CDR3 comprises 14 residues. Just CDR3 DNA is preserved here, 42 bases in frame from base 1. Library creation used the immunoSEQ multiplex PCR assay. TCRdb stores this immuneACCESS table with in-frame sequences only. Part of the clones is absent; in the studies checked, under half of the shortfall reflects unresolved V genes, and no reason is known for the rest. The sample table includes fewer than 200,000 clones. The top ten clonotypes cover around 2% of the sample. About this clone: The antigen it recognizes is unknown.

The TCR sequence derives from a woman in her twenties or thirties in good health. The sequence is built from TRBV6-4 and TRBJ1-2; the D gene is not confidently resolved. The sequenced sample was blood. CDR3 reads: CASSDPRARYGYTF. The base sequence is TGTGCCAGCAGTGACCCGAGGGCACGCTATGGCTACACCTTC.